This TCR beta chain is from a study of cytomegalovirus exposure and HLA in healthy donors. The wider study: HLA-typed donors were the source of about 85 million unique TCRs held in an early data release. Findings and limits, study-wide: Researchers catalogued about 150 TCR beta chains as cytomegalovirus-associated.

Healthy individuals who donated bone marrow served as the donors. While unrecorded immune exposures were likely, the donors were nominally healthy when sampled. PCR amplification relied on 60 Vbeta primers (plus 13 Jbeta primers). The method was immunoSEQ multiplex PCR; TCRdb's version includes in-frame clones alone and lacks a portion of them. The sample contains about 270,000 clones, about nine tenths of which appear only once. In the case of this clone: Antigen: not known.

Germline CDR1 reads MNHEY; CDR2 reads SVGAGI. The ends were cut back, 0 bases at V and 5 bases at J, with 10 bases in the middle. The CDR3 is made up of 14 amino acids. Sequencing was done on a sample of PBMCs. V gene TRBV6-5 combines with J gene TRBJ2-5; D possibly corresponds to TRBD1 (6 bases). This clonotype was obtained from a man in his forties or fifties in good health and CMV-seropositive. Written as DNA, the CDR3 is TGTGCCAGCAGTTACTCCCGACAGGTGGAGACCCAGTACTTC. Its protein is CASSYSRQVETQYF.